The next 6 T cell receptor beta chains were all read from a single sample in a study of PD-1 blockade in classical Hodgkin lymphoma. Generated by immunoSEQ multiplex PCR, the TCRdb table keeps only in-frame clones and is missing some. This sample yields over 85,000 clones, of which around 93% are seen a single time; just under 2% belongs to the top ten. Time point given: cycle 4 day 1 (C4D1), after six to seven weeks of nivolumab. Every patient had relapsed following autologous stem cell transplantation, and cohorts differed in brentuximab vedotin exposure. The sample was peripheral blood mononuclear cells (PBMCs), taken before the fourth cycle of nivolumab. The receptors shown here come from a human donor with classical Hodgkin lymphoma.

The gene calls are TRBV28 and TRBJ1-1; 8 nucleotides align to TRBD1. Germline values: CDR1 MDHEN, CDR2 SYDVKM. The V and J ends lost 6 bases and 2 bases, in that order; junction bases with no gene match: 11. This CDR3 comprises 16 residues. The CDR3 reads CASSRGTGAINTEAFF. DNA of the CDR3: TGTGCCAGCAGCAGAGGGACAGGTGCCATCAACACTGAAGCTTTCTTT.

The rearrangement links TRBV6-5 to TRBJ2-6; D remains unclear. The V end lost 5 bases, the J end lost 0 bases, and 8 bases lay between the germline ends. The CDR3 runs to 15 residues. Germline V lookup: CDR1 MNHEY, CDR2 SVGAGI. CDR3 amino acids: CASSLFFSGANVLTF. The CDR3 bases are TGTGCCAGCAGTCTATTTTTCTCTGGGGCCAACGTCCTGACTTTC.

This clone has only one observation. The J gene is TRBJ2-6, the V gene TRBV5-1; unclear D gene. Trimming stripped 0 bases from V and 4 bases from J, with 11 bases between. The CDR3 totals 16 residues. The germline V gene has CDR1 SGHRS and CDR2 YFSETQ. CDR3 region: CASSLVSLGGANVLTF. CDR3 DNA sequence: TGCGCCAGCAGCTTGGTTAGCTTGGGAGGGGCCAACGTCCTGACTTTC.

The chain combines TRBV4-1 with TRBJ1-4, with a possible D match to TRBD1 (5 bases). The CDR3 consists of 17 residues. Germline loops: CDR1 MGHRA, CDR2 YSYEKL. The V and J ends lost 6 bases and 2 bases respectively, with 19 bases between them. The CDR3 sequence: CASRGAPKRTTNEKLFF. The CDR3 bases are TGCGCCAGCAGAGGGGCCCCAAAGAGGACGACTAATGAAAAACTGTTTTTT.

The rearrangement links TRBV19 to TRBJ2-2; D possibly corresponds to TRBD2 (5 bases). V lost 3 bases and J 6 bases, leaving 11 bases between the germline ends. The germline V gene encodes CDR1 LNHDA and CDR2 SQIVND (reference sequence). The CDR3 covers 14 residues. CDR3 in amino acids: CASSMRVNSGELFF. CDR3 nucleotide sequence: TGTGCCAGTAGTATGCGGGTCAACTCCGGGGAGCTGTTTTTT.

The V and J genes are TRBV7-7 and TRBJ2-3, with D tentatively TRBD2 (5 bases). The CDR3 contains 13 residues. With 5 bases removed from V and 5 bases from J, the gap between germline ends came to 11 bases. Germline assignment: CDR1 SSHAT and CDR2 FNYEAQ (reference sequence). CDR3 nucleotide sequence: TGTGCCAGCAGCCAGGACTTCCGAGATACGCAGTATTTT. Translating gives CASSQDFRDTQYF.